Each of the 6 T cell receptor beta chains below was sequenced from the same sample in a study of T cell repertoires in cytomegalovirus infection. MiXCR was run by TCRdb on the reads, yielding one entry per CDR3 protein. Here the sample spans roughly 920,000 distinct CDR3 sequences, 30% to 40% being singletons. Their antigen targets remain unknown. The sequencing here drew on cultured CD8+ T cells from PBMCs, taken from culture after CMV antigen stimulation. The receptor set was obtained from a human donor in good health (CMV status not recorded). Some clones in this sample may be carry-over from other donors' samples.

The V call is TRBV5-1, the J call TRBJ2-1, with 7 bases identical to TRBD2. The germline CDR1 and CDR2 sequences are SGHRS and YFSETQ. The trim removed 4 bases at V and 1 base at J, leaving 11 bases unmatched. The CDR3 runs 17 residues. The CDR3 DNA follows: TGCGCCAGCAGCCCTGCGGGCGGGGGTGTTTCCTACAATGAGCAGTTCTTC. The encoded protein is CASSPAGGGVSYNEQFF.

The rearrangement uses TRBV3-1 and TRBJ1-5; D is undetermined. The CDR3 has 15 amino acids. The germline gives CDR1 LGHDT, CDR2 YNNKEL (reference sequence). The V end was cut by 3 bases, the J end by 3 bases, with 12 bases between. For the CDR3, the DNA is TGTGCCAGCAGCCAGACCCGAGGCATCAATCAGCCCCAGCATTTT. Protein product: CASSQTRGINQPQHF.

This clonotype has only a few counts. The genes are TRBV6-6 and TRBJ1-5; D gene unclear. Per the germline V gene, CDR1 is MNHNY and CDR2 is SVGAGI (reference sequence). This CDR3 has 14 amino acids. V lost 6 bases and J lost 0, with 9 bases in between. CDR3 loop: CASRQWGSNQPQHF. Here the CDR3 DNA reads TGTGCCAGCAGACAGTGGGGTAGCAATCAGCCCCAGCATTTT.

The chain joins TRBV5-6 to TRBJ2-3; no reliable D call. The CDR3 contains 17 residues. The V end was cut by 2 bases, the J end by 1 base, with 17 bases between. Germline assignment: CDR1 SGHDT and CDR2 YYEEEE. This chain's CDR3 is CASSFGSAPLGTDTQYF. The CDR3 DNA reads TGTGCCAGCAGCTTCGGCTCGGCCCCCCTAGGCACAGATACGCAGTATTTT.

The rearrangement links TRBV4-1 to TRBJ1-3, with D hard to call. Trimming removed 2 bases from V and 4 bases from J, with 9 bases in between. The germline V gene encodes CDR1 MGHRA and CDR2 YSYEKL. This CDR3 has 14 residues. The CDR3 DNA is TGCGCCAGCAGCCAAACCGACACGGGAAACACCATATATTTT. Protein sequence: CASSQTDTGNTIYF.

V and J are TRBV19 and TRBJ2-1, with D possibly called TRBD1 or TRBD2 (7 bases each). V lost 3 bases and J lost 3, with 39 bases in between. Germline-derived CDR1 and CDR2 are LNHDA and SQIVND (reference sequence). The CDR3 length is 24 residues. The chain's CDR3 is CASSIGVLEPGGGKRNLRYNEQFF. Written as DNA, the CDR3 is TGTGCCAGTAGTATCGGGGTTTTGGAACCAGGGGGAGGGAAGCGGAATTTGCGCTACAATGAGCAGTTCTTC.